This T cell receptor (beta chain) is drawn from a study of identical twins (dated by TCRdb to the mid-2010s). Regarding the complete study: To test whether fetal clonotypes persist, the study used deep sequencing on TCR alpha and beta repertoires from monozygotic twins, unrelated adults of various ages, and cord blood. To rule out contamination, replicate twin experiments were performed at different times with different library preparation protocols. Overall study outcomes, separate from this receptor: In monozygotic twins, out-of-frame TCR alpha sharing was systematically underestimated by recombination models, although the models agreed with sharing between unrelated individuals. A weaker excess of twin sharing was found in beta out-of-frame sequences because the signal-to-noise ratio was lowered by fewer shared sequences. Conclusions relied on cross-sectional statistical analysis, since the same donors could not be followed over many years. Out-of-frame TCR alpha sequences shared between twins showed an excess of low generation-probability sequences compared with coincidental sharing between unrelated individuals. Invariant T cells such as MAIT and iNKT could partly confound zero-insertion analyses, although diverse VJ usage argued against such confounding for most clonotypes. Abundant cord blood beta clonotypes carried fewer insertions; young adult naive repertoires showed a weaker similar trend, while memory repertoires showed none.

Every donor in the study was a healthy Caucasian. The twin cohort consisted of three pairs of female monozygotic twins, all aged about 18 to 29 years. Positive isolation kits from Invitrogen were used to isolate CD4+ and CD8+ T cell populations. V and J lose 4 bases and 0 bases, and a span of 3 bases separates them. CDR3 length: 13 amino acids, cysteine to phenylalanine. CDR3 DNA only is kept here, 39 bases in frame from base 1. The library relied on 5' RACE. The sequencing machine was an Illumina HiSeq 2000. A universal primer binding site was added through template switching, and the final cDNA carried a unique molecular identifier so that TCR cDNA molecules could be counted accurately. Specific primers in the conserved constant-segment region were used to synthesize first-strand cDNA for TCR alpha and beta chains. Each cDNA library was double barcoded, with a SMART-Mk sample barcode plus Illumina barcodes, to control for contamination. TruSeq adapter sequences along with Illumina sample barcodes were introduced in two successive PCR steps. Sequencing of the TCR alpha and beta cDNA libraries was done on the Illumina HiSeq platform using custom primers. For the original study's pipeline: MiGEC was used to process raw reads and extract unique molecular identifiers, and MiXCR was used to find CDR3 positions. For each individual, recombination models were inferred using an EM algorithm with the repgenHMM and IGoR tools. Shared clonotypes were analyzed with the tcR package in R, and sharing was normalized by the product of cloneset sizes. To study raw recombination without the effects of thymic and clonal selection, out-of-frame nonproductive sequences were analyzed. Through fastp at Q25 and MiXCR, TCRdb rebuilt clones from the public reads, retaining in-frame beta chains. Identical CDR3 protein sequences are pooled into one entry, listed with their most common genes and DNA. TCRdb's processing, not the authors', yielded these V and J calls. This sample comprises approximately 550,000 distinct CDR3 sequences, 20% to 25% of them detected only once. 0.45% to 0.5% of the sample is held by the ten biggest clonotypes.

This clonotype was observed many times. Its antigen target is currently unknown. No much larger clonotype is one base removed from it; base qualities were not supplied. Separately, the same data were catalogued under a study of yellow fever vaccine responses in identical twins. The second study's paper adds: According to the authors, the vaccine-induced T cell response in identical twins seemed to be partly convergent and partly specific to each individual. Focusing on identical twins, the study followed the T cell clones that responded to the vaccine, and did so with precision.

The V gene is TRBV12-3 or TRBV12-4 and the J gene is TRBJ2-2; the D gene identity is not certain. The receptor was isolated from a woman aged 18-29 years in good health. Sequencing was done on a sample of CD4+ T cells sorted from blood. The CDR3 here reads CASSWANTGELFF. The DNA reads as follows: TGTGCCAGCAGTTGGGCGAACACCGGGGAGCTGTTTTTT.